This T cell receptor (beta chain) was captured in a study of blood T cell repertoires in COVID-19. Study overall: The origin of the acute and convalescent COVID-19 samples was the United States, Italy and Spain. From T cells, B-cell-depleted T cells, or PBMCs came the material, which was cDNA or gDNA.

In the source study's methods: Cell counts per sample came from amplifying reference gene primers. Sequencing was performed with immunoSEQ multiplex PCR; in TCRdb, only in-frame clones are kept and a portion is missing. The D gene and trimming were derived from the DNA, and the V and J assignments and clone size from that table. The table records around 300,000 clones, 75% to 90% of them present only once. The CDR3 runs 17 residues. Deletions cut 0 bases from V and 3 bases from J, with 17 bases between. Germline V CDR1 and CDR2: MGHDK, SYGVNS. Followed over time, Seattle patients had been enrolled while infection was active.

The V and J genes are TRBV25-1 and TRBJ2-5; D might be TRBD2 (6 bases). This TCR was recovered from a young woman with COVID-19, enrolled during active disease. The source material was peripheral blood. The CDR3 DNA reads TGTGCCAGCAGTGAATATCTTGCGGGACGCGCCAAAGAGACCCAGTACTTC. It specifies CASSEYLAGRAKETQYF.